This T cell receptor beta chain derives from a study of identifying expanded T cells in peripheral blood (dated by TCRdb to between 2019 and 2020). About the investigation overall: Separate aliquots of the same genomic DNA pool were sequenced to produce technical replicates, and four replicates were compared in pairs. Here is what the overall study found, with its caveats: The binomial model flagged approximately 1.3 differentially abundant clones between technical replicates but approximately 16 over roughly two weeks and approximately 18 over about four weeks. Variance in clone template counts between approximately two-week samples significantly increased with total template count across all healthy donors. Across all healthy-donor time intervals, the beta-binomial model significantly cut both the number of clones called differentially abundant and the false-positive rate. The authors expected that biological variance in healthy repertoires might rise further over much longer intervals, such as months to years.

During the collection period, no immune events, such as infections, were documented for the healthy donors. Blood repertoires from healthy donors were used as a training cohort for calibrating time-dependent variance in a beta-binomial model of differential abundance of T-cell clones. The training cohort comprised some 10 healthy donors, 3 female and 7 male. Donor ages ranged from about 25 to 64 years, with an average of around 45 years. Whole blood, obtained from a commercial supplier, was collected from each healthy donor at three time points spaced around 2 weeks apart. For immunosequencing, genomic DNA was extracted from whole blood that had not been sorted. A note on this clone: Its antigen remains undetermined. Qualities for individual bases were not recorded, and no much larger clone is one base off.

Including cysteine and phenylalanine, the CDR3 has 14 amino acids. This entry keeps only the CDR3 DNA: 42 bases, framed from base 1. The germline V and J ends show losses of 3 bases and 5 bases respectively, and no gene match explains 6 bases of the junction. For CDR1 and CDR2, the germline V gene lists KGHSH and LQKENI. The immunoSEQ Assay, which uses bias-controlled multiplex PCR amplification of genomic DNA, was used to profile TCRbeta CDR3 regions. Under the source paper's analysis protocol: To quantify the absolute abundance of each unique TCRbeta CDR3 region, the sequences were collapsed and filtered. Two models were used to test differential abundance: a binomial model (Fisher-equivalent) and a beta-binomial model that adds time-dependent variance fitted from healthy donors. Clones with fewer than 5 combined templates were removed, and a clone was called differentially abundant if the clone's Benjamini-Hochberg FDR was below 0.01. The form v = (b*log(k)+a)^2 was used to model beta-binomial variance as a function of total template count across the two samples. Held by TCRdb, this immuneACCESS table contains in-frame sequences only and omits some clones. Under half of the omission traces to an unresolved V gene where checked; the cause of the rest is unknown. The V and J calls and clone size were taken over from that table, and D and trimming were inferred from the DNA. The table for this sample lists approximately 100,000 clones; around 89% of them were counted only once. The ten most abundant clones make up roughly 15% of the sample.

The clonotype was recovered from a person aged 18-69 years in good health. The V and J genes are TRBV18 and TRBJ2-7, and TRBD1 matches 8 of the central bases. Sample: blood. In nucleotides, the sequence is TGTGCCAGCTCACCTGCCGGGACAGGAGACGAGCAGTACTTC. The encoded protein is CASSPAGTGDEQYF.